One and the same sample provided the 29 T cell receptor beta chains below, sequenced in a study of PD-1 blockade in classical Hodgkin lymphoma. Repertoires were generated with immunoSEQ multiplex PCR, while TCRdb's copy carries only in-frame clones and drops some. This table has thousands of clones, around 72% appearing once. Time point given: cycle 4 day 1 (C4D1), after about 6 weeks of nivolumab. Autologous stem cell transplantation was followed by relapse in every patient, and brentuximab vedotin exposure varied. By magnetic negative selection, CD8+ T cells were isolated from the thawed PBMCs. The sample consisted of CD8+ T cells from blood, taken before the fourth cycle of nivolumab. These receptors originate from a human donor with classical Hodgkin lymphoma.

Only one count was recorded for this clone. The chain is built from TRBV7-2 and TRBJ1-1; TRBD1 matches 12 bases. V shed 3 bases and J 1 base; nucleotides not matched to a gene: 0. Germline V gene lookup returns CDR1 SGHTA and CDR2 FQGNSA. The CDR3 is made up of 15 amino acids. The CDR3 nucleotides are TGTGCCAGCAGCTTGGGACAGGGGGCGAACACTGAAGCTTTCTTT. Translated, it gives CASSLGQGANTEAFF.

The chain recombines TRBV21-1 with TRBJ2-5. TRBV21-1 corresponds to a pseudogene. The CDR3 spans 15 residues. The CDR3 DNA sequence: TGTGCCAGCCTGTTCCAGGAAGGGCACCAAGAGACCCAGTACTTC. Encoded protein: CASLFQEGHQETQYF.

The chain uses TRBV9 and TRBJ2-3; 7 bases are a match to TRBD1. J lost 5 bases, V lost 3 bases, and 12 bases had no gene match. Germline lookup yields CDR1 SGDLS and CDR2 YYNGEE. The CDR3 is made up of 16 amino acids. The chain's CDR3 is CASSDLRGRGGDTQYF. The DNA for the CDR3 is TGTGCCAGCAGCGACCTAAGGGGGCGTGGAGGAGATACGCAGTATTTT.

Points on this clone: Other nucleotide sequences in the sample specify the same CDR3. This rearrangement joins TRBV19 to TRBJ1-1; D gene uncertain. Trimming removed 1 base at V and 1 base at J, with 4 bases between. This CDR3 is built from 13 residues. Germline CDR1 and CDR2: LNHDA and SQIVND (reference sequence). The CDR3 is CASSIVSNTEAFF. CDR3 coding DNA: TGTGCCAGTAGTATAGTGTCGAACACTGAAGCTTTCTTT.

The chain employs TRBV6-5 and TRBJ1-1, with D uncertain. CDR3 length: 14 amino acids. Germline CDR1 MNHEY, CDR2 SVGAGI. Trimming took off 7 bases at V and 4 bases at J, with 16 bases between the two ends. The CDR3 protein is CASTLLPFGTEAFF. The CDR3 bases are TGTGCCAGCACCCTCCTGCCATTCGGCACTGAAGCTTTCTTT.

The chain couples TRBV10-3 to TRBJ1-5; 7 positions match TRBD1. CDR1 is ENHRY and CDR2 is SYGVKD in the germline V gene. The CDR3 loop spans 13 amino acids. Trimming at V came to 10 bases and at J to 5 bases, leaving 8 bases not matched to a gene. CDR3 region: CATTNRGDQPQHF. The CDR3 nucleotides are TGTGCCACCACAAACAGGGGTGATCAGCCCCAGCATTTT.

This sequence joins TRBV4-1 and TRBJ2-3; 9 positions match TRBD1. The ends lost 0 bases at V and 2 bases at J; junction bases unmatched: 6. This CDR3 contains 17 residues. Germline-derived CDR1 and CDR2 are MGHRA and YSYEKL. CDR3 in amino acids: CASSQEGQGLDTDTQYF. In DNA, the CDR3 is TGCGCCAGCAGCCAAGAGGGACAGGGTTTAGACACAGATACGCAGTATTTT.

By frequency in the sample, this clone is medium-sized. V is TRBV7-6 and J is TRBJ1-1, with 12 bases fitting TRBD1. This CDR3 is built from 15 residues. The trim removed 3 bases at V and 1 base at J, leaving 0 bases unmatched. CDR1 SGHVS and CDR2 FNYEAQ come from the germline V gene. CDR3 in DNA: TGTGCCAGCAGCTTGGGACAGGGGGCGAACACTGAAGCTTTCTTT. Amino acids: CASSLGQGANTEAFF.

This chain joins TRBV19 and TRBJ2-1; D not certain. The CDR3 contains 12 residues. Deletions cut 3 bases from V and 9 bases from J, with 9 bases between. CDR1 and CDR2 (germline): LNHDA, SQIVND (reference sequence). CDR3 residues: CASSILGIEQFF. CDR3 nucleotides: TGTGCCAGTAGTATTTTAGGGATTGAGCAGTTCTTC.

The rearrangement joins TRBV6-6 to TRBJ1-1; TRBD1 is a possible D gene (5 bases). The germline CDR1 and CDR2 sequences are MNHNY and SVGAGI (reference sequence). There are 15 residues in the CDR3. The ends were cut back, 6 bases at V and 5 bases at J, with 19 bases in the middle. The CDR3 DNA sequence: TGTGCCAGCAGCCAGGCACCTCAGGGAGGGACTGAAGCTTTCTTT. This gives the protein CASSQAPQGGTEAFF.

The chain couples TRBV6-5 to TRBJ2-3; D remains ambiguous. The CDR3 runs 15 residues. V was shortened by 6 bases and J by 6 bases, with 19 bases between the two germline ends. The germline V gene has CDR1 MNHEY and CDR2 SVGAGI. The CDR3 DNA reads TGTGCCAGCAGGGGGTGGAAGGCCCTGGATGATACGCAGTATTTT. Residues: CASRGWKALDDTQYF.

The CDR3: CASSGTLYSGANVLTF. Here the CDR3 DNA reads TGTGCCAGCAGCGGGACACTCTACTCTGGGGCCAACGTCCTGACTTTC. The chain has TRBV7-9 and TRBJ2-6; a weak D match, TRBD1 (6 bases). Germline V gene data show CDR1 as SEHNR and CDR2 as FQNEAQ (reference sequence). V dropped 5 bases and J dropped 0 bases, with 11 bases sitting between them. The CDR3 runs to 16 residues.

The sample holds a few counts of this clone. The chain has TRBV7-9 and TRBJ1-3; D call uncertain. Germline assignment: CDR1 SEHNR and CDR2 FQNEAQ (reference sequence). Trimming shortened V by 1 base and J by 3 bases, and 7 bases separated the two germline ends. This CDR3 region has 14 residues. CDR3 protein: CASSLEWLGNTIYF. The CDR3 coding sequence is TGTGCCAGCAGCTTAGAGTGGCTTGGAAACACCATATATTTT. Drawing the rest from reference TRBV7-9 and TRBJ1-3, the complete variable domain is DTGVSQNPRHKITKRGQNVTFRCDPISEHNRLYWYRQTLGQGPEFLTYFQNEAQLEKSRLLSDRFSAERPKGSFSTLEIQRTEQGDSAMYLCASSLEWLGNTIYFGEGSWLTVV.

The rearrangement joins TRBV2 to TRBJ1-5; TRBD1 might be the D (5 bases). Trimming removed 3 bases at V and 0 bases at J, with 9 bases between. Germline values: CDR1 SNHLY, CDR2 FYNNEI. This CDR3 has 15 amino acids. The CDR3 DNA follows: TGTGCCAGCAGTGACAGGGTACATAGCAATCAGCCCCAGCATTTT. This gives the protein CASSDRVHSNQPQHF.

This sequence joins TRBV6-5 and TRBJ1-4; D not certain. The CDR3 contains 14 residues. The V end was cut by 5 bases, the J end by 4 bases, with 11 bases between. The V gene's germline CDR1 is MNHEY and CDR2 SVGAGI. This chain's CDR3 is CASSAGVGNEKLFF. Here the CDR3 DNA reads TGTGCCAGCAGTGCGGGCGTCGGTAATGAAAAACTGTTTTTT.

V usage is TRBV6-4 and J usage is TRBJ2-3; D uncertain. This CDR3 is built from 16 residues. Germline CDR1 MRHNA, CDR2 SNTAGT. V was shortened by 0 bases and J by 0 bases, with 10 bases between the two germline ends. In DNA form, the CDR3 reads TGTGCCAGCAGTGACTCGATTACCCAAAGCACAGATACGCAGTATTTT. It is translated as CASSDSITQSTDTQYF.

This clone has a single count. The rearrangement uses TRBV4-3 and TRBJ1-2, with D maybe TRBD1 (5 bases). Per the germline V gene, CDR1 is LGHNA and CDR2 is YSLEER. V lost 4 bases and J 6 bases, leaving 18 bases between the germline ends. This CDR3 contains 15 residues. The CDR3 DNA reads TGCGCCAGCAGCCTCAACCAGGGTAGGGCGAATGGCTACACCTTC. Translating it yields CASSLNQGRANGYTF.

The chain joins TRBV6-4 to TRBJ2-2, with TRBD2 matching over 11 bases. After removal of 6 bases from V and 4 bases from J, the junction contained 4 bases not matched to a gene. The CDR3 has 15 amino acids. Germline CDR1 MRHNA, CDR2 SNTAGT. The CDR3 loop is CASRASGGSTGELFF. The CDR3 region has the DNA TGTGCCAGCAGGGCTAGCGGGGGGAGCACCGGGGAGCTGTTTTTT.

The chain couples TRBV28 to TRBJ2-3; TRBD2 matches at 13 bases. This CDR3 comprises 19 residues. Germline V lookup: CDR1 MDHEN, CDR2 SYDVKM. The junction had 17 bases not matched to a gene; V was cut back by 6 bases and J by 5 bases. The CDR3 nucleotides read TGTGCCAGCAGACAACCGCCCCCCACTAGCGGGGGGGCGAGAGATACGCAGTATTTT. Translated, it gives CASRQPPPTSGGARDTQYF.

The chain combines TRBV5-1 with TRBJ2-1; 12 positions match TRBD2. Trimming took 3 bases from V and 4 from J; bases not matched to a gene: 11. CDR1 SGHRS and CDR2 YFSETQ come from the germline V gene. The CDR3 covers 18 residues. CDR3 region: CASSSNPGLAGFYNEQFF. The CDR3 DNA reads TGCGCCAGCAGCTCCAATCCCGGACTAGCGGGGTTTTACAATGAGCAGTTCTTC.

By share, this clone counts as medium-sized. The chain links TRBV7-2 to TRBJ2-6; 8 nucleotides match TRBD1. The length of the CDR3 is 18 residues. V shed 2 bases and J 0 bases; nucleotides not matched to a gene: 6. CDR1 is SGHTA, CDR2 FQGNSA, per germline. DNA for the CDR3: TGTGCCAGCAGCTTAAGTGACAGGGGACCCTCTGGGGCCAACGTCCTGACTTTC. It yields the protein CASSLSDRGPSGANVLTF.

This sequence joins TRBV13 and TRBJ2-5; D remains unclear. There are 15 residues in the CDR3. V lost 1 base and J 1 base, leaving 10 bases between the germline ends. Germline V gene data show CDR1 as PRHDT and CDR2 as FYEKMQ (reference sequence). The CDR3 coding sequence is TGTGCCAGCAGCTTAGTAGGTTTGGGCCAAGAGACCCAGTACTTC. It translates to CASSLVGLGQETQYF. Looking up the rest from reference TRBV13 and TRBJ2-5 gives the full variable domain: AAGVIQSPRHLIKEKRETATLKCYPIPRHDTVYWYQQGPGQDPQFLISFYEKMQSDKGSIPDRFSAQQFSDYHSELNMSSLELGDSALYFCASSLVGLGQETQYFGPGTRLLVL.

The chain couples TRBV13 to TRBJ2-7; D is undetermined. CDR1 is PRHDT, CDR2 FYEKMQ, per germline (reference sequence). CDR3 length: 13 residues. V was pared by 5 bases and J by 1 base, with 9 bases between. CDR3 sequence reads: CASSPITSYEQYF. The CDR3 DNA reads TGTGCCAGCAGCCCGATAACGTCCTACGAGCAGTACTTC.

The chain is built from TRBV4-2 and TRBJ2-5; possible D gene TRBD1, 5 bases. CDR1 is LGHNA, CDR2 YNFKEQ, per germline. Between the trimmed V and J ends, which lost 3 bases and 4 bases, there was a span of 15 bases. The CDR3 contains 15 residues. Here the CDR3 reads CASSQKGSNLETQYF. In nucleotides, the CDR3 is TGTGCCAGCAGCCAGAAGGGGTCGAACTTAGAGACCCAGTACTTC.

J is TRBJ2-1 and V is TRBV27; D is perhaps TRBD2 (5 bases). Germline values: CDR1 MNHEY, CDR2 SMNVEV (reference sequence). The CDR3 length is 15 residues. V was clipped by 5 bases and J by 1 base, with 12 bases between them. In DNA, the CDR3 is TGTGCCAGCAGTCCCCGCGGGTCGTCCTACAATGAGCAGTTCTTC. Translation: CASSPRGSSYNEQFF.

This clone was detected only a few times. The V gene is TRBV6-6, the J gene TRBJ1-5; a possible D gene is TRBD1 (6 bases). Between the trimmed V and J ends, which lost 2 bases and 4 bases, there was a span of 9 bases. The CDR3 loop spans 14 amino acids. The germline V gene encodes CDR1 MNHNY and CDR2 SVGAGI (reference sequence). CDR3 in amino acids: CASSYSRGNQPQHF. DNA of the CDR3: TGTGCCAGCAGTTACAGCAGGGGAAATCAGCCCCAGCATTTT.

CDR3 protein: CASSYRHGDRGRSSYEQYF. The DNA of the CDR3 is TGTGCCAGCAGTTATCGCCACGGCGACAGGGGGCGGAGCTCCTACGAGCAGTACTTC. The chain carries TRBV27 and TRBJ2-7; TRBD1 aligns across 10 bases. CDR1 is MNHEY, CDR2 SMNVEV, per germline (reference sequence). V trimming: 4 bases; J trimming: 0 bases; junction bases outside the gene matches: 15. CDR3 length equals 19 residues.

This clone appeared a few times. The chain uses TRBV6-1 and TRBJ2-1; TRBD1 aligns across 8 bases. CDR3 size: 16 residues. V shed 0 bases and J 4 bases; nucleotides not matched to a gene: 5. CDR1 and CDR2 from the germline V gene are MNHNS and SASEGT. The CDR3 region is CASSEAWDRLYNEQFF. The CDR3 nucleotides read TGTGCCAGCAGTGAAGCCTGGGACAGGCTTTACAATGAGCAGTTCTTC.

The chain employs TRBV9 and TRBJ2-5; 7 bases are shared with TRBD2. V was pared by 6 bases and J by 1 base, with 9 bases of the junction left unmatched. CDR1 and CDR2 from the germline V gene are SGDLS and YYNGEE. The length of the CDR3 is 15 residues. The CDR3 here is CASTPSGRPQETQYF. For the CDR3, the DNA is TGTGCCAGCACACCCTCCGGGAGGCCCCAAGAGACCCAGTACTTC. Combining the CDR3 with reference TRBV9 and TRBJ2-5 gives the whole variable domain DSGVTQTPKHLITATGQRVTLRCSPRSGDLSVYWYQQSLDQGLQFLIQYYNGEERAKGNILERFSAQQFPDLHSELNLSSLELGDSALYFCASTPSGRPQETQYFGPGTRLLVL.